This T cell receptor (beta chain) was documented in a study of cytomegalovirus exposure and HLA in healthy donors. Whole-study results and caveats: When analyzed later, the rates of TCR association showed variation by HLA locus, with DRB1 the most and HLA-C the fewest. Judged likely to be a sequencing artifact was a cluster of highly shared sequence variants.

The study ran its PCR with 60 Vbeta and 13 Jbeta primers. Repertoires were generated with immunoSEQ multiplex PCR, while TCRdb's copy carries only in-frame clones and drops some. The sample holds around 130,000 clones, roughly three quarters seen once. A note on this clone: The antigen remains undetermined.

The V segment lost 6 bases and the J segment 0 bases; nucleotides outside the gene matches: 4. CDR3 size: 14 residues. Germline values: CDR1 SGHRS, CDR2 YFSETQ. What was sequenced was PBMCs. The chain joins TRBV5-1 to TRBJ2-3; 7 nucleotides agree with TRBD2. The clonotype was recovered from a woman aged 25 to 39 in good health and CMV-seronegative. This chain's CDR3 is CASNGRESTDTQYF. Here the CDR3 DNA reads TGCGCCAGCAATGGGAGGGAAAGCACAGATACGCAGTATTTT.